This T cell receptor beta chain was identified during a study of blood T cell repertoires in COVID-19. Per the germline V gene, CDR1 is MDHEN and CDR2 is SYDVKM. With 5 bases clipped from V and 2 bases from J, the junction kept 4 bases outside the gene matches. The CDR3 consists of 15 residues. Profiling relied on immunoSEQ multiplex PCR, and the TCRdb table lists in-frame clones only, not all of them. The repertoire holds 95,000 to 150,000 clones, around 90% seen once, with around 2% in the top ten. The gene calls are TRBV28 and TRBJ2-1; 9 bases are a match to TRBD2. The clonotype originates from a man aged 45 to 65 with COVID-19, enrolled during active disease. Sequencing used peripheral blood. The CDR3 DNA sequence: TGTGCCAGCAGTATAGCGGGAGTAACCTACAATGAGCAGTTCTTC. This translates into CASSIAGVTYNEQFF.